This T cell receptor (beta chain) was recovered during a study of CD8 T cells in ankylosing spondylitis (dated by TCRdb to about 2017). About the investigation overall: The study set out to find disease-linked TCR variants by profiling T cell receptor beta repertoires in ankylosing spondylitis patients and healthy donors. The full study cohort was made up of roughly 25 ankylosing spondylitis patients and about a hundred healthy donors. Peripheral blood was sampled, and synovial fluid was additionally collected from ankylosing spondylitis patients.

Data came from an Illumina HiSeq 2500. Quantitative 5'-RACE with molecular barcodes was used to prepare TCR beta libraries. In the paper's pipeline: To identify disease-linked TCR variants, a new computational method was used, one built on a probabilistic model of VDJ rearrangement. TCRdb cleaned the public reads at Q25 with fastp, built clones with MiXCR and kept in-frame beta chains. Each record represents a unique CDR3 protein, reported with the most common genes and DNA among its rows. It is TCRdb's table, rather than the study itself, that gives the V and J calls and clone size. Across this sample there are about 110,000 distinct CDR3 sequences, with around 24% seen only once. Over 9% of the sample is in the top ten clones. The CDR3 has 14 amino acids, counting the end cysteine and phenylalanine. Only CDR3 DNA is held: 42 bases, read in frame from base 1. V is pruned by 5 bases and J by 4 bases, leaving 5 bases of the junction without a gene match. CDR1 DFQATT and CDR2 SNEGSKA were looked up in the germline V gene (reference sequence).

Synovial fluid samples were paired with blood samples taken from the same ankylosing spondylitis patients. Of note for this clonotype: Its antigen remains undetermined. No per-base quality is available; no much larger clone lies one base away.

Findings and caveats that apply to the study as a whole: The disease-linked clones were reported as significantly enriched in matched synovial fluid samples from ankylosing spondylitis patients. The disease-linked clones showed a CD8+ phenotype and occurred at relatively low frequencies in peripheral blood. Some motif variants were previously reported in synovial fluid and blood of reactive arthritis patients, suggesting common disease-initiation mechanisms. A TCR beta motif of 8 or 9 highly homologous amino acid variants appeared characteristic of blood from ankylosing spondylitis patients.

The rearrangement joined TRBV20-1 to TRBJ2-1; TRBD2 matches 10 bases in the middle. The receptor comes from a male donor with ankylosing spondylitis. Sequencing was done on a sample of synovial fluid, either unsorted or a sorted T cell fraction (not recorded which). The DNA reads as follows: TGCAGTGCTTGGCCACTAGCGGGGTACAATGAGCAGTTCTTC. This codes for CSAWPLAGYNEQFF.